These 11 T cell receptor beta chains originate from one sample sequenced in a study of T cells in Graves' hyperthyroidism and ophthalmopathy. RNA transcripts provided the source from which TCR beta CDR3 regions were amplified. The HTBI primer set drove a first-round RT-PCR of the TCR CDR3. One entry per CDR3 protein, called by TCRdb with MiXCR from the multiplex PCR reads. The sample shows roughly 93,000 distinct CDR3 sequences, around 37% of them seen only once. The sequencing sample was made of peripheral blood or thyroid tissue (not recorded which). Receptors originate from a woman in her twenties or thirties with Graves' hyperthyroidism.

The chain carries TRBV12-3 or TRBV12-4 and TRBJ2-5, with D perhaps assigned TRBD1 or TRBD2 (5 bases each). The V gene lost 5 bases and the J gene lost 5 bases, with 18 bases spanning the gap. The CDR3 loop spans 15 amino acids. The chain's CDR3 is CASSDVGVRRETQYF. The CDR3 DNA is TGTGCCAGCAGTGACGTGGGGGTCCGGCGGGAGACCCAGTACTTC.

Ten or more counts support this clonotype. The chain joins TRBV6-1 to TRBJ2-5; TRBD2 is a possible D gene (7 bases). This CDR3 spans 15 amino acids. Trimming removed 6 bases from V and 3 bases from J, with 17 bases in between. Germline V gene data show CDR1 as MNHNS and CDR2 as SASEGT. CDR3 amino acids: CASRGGTFMEETQYF. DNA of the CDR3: TGTGCCAGCAGGGGAGGGACATTCATGGAAGAGACCCAGTACTTC.

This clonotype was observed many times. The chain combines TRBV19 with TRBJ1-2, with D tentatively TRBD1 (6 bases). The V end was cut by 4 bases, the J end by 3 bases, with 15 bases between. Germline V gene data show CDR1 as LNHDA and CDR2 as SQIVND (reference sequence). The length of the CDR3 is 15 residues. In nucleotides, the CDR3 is TGTGCCAGTAGTAAAGGGACAACCAGTGACTATGGCTACACCTTC. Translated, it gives CASSKGTTSDYGYTF.

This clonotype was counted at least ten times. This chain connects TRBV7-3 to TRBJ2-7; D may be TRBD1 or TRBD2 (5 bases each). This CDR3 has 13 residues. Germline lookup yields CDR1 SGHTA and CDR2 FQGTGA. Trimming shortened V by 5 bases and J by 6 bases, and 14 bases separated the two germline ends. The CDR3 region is CASSAQGASEQYF. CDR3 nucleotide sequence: TGTGCCAGCAGCGCTCAGGGAGCTTCCGAGCAGTACTTC.

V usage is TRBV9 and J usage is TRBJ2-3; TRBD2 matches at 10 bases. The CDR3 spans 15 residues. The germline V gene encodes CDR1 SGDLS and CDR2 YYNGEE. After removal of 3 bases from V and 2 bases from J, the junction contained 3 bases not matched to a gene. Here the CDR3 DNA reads TGTGCCAGCAGCGGAAGCGGGAGGGTCACAGATACGCAGTATTTT. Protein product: CASSGSGRVTDTQYF.

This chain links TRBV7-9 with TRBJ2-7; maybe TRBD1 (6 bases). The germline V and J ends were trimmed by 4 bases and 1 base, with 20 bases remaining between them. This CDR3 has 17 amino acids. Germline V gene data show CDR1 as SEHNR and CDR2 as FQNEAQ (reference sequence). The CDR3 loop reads CASSSPGAGAKSYEQYF. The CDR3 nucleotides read TGTGCCAGCAGCTCCCCCGGGGCAGGGGCTAAGTCCTACGAGCAGTACTTC.

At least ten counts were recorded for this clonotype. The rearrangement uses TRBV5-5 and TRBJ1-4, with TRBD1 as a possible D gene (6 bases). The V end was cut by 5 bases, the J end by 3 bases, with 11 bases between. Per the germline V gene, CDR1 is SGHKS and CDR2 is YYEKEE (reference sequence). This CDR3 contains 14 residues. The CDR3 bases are TGTGCCAGCAGAACAAGGGGGGCTAATGAAAAACTGTTTTTT. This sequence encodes CASRTRGANEKLFF.

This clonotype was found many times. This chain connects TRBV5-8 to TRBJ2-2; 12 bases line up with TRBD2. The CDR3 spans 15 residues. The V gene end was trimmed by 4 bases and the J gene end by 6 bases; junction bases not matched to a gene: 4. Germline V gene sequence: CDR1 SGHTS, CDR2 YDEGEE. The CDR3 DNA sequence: TGTGCCAGCAGCAGGACTAGCGGGACTGCCGGGGAGCTGTTTTTT. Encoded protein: CASSRTSGTAGELFF.

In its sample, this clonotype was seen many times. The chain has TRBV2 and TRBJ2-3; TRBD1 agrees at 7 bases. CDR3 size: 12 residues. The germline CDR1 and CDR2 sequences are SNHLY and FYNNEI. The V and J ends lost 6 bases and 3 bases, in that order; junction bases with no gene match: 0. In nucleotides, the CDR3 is TGTGCCAGCAGGGGACAGACAGATACGCAGTATTTT. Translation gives CASRGQTDTQYF.

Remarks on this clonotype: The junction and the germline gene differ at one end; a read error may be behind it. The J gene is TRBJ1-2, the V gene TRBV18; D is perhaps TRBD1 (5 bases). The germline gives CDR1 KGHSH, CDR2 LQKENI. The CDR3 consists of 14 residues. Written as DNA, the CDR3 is TGTGCCAGCTCACAGGCCAGAGGGGCCTATGGCTGCACCTTC. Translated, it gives CASSQARGAYGCTF.

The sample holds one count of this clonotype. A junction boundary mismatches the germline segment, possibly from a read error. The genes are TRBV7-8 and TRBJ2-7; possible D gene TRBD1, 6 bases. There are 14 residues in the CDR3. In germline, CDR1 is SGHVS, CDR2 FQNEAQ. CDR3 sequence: CSSSFRGFSYEQYF. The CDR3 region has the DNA TGTTCCAGCAGCTTCAGGGGCTTCTCCTACGAGCAGTACTTC.